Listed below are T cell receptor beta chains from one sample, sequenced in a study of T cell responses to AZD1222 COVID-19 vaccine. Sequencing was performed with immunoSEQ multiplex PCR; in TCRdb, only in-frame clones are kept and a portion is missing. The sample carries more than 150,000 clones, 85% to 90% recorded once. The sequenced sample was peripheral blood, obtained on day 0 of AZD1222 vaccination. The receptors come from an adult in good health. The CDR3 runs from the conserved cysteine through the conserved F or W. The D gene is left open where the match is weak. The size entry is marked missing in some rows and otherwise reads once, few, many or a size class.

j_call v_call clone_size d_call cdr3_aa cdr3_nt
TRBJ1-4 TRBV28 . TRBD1 CASSPNRGTVGRYEKLFF TGTGCCAGCAGTCCAAACAGGGGGACAGTCGGGCGCTATGAAAAACTGTTTTTT
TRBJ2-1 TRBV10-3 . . CAISPTSTSSYNEQFF TGTGCCATCAGTCCCACTAGTACGAGCTCCTACAATGAGCAGTTCTTC
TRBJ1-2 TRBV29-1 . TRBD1 CSLGGQYGYTF TGCAGCCTGGGGGGACAGTATGGCTACACCTTC
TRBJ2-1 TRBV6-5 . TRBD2 CASSLAGDSYNEQFF TGTGCCAGCAGTTTAGCGGGGGACTCCTACAATGAGCAGTTCTTC
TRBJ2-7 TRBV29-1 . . CSATETLSRTQQYF TGCAGCGCTACAGAGACTTTATCTCGGACCCAGCAGTACTTC
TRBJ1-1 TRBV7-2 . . CASSLDVARGAFF TGTGCCAGCAGCTTAGATGTAGCCCGTGGGGCTTTCTTT
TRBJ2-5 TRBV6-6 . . CASSERQVLGTQYF TGTGCCAGCAGTGAGAGACAGGTCTTGGGGACCCAGTACTTC
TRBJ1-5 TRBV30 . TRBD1 CAWGGQGNQPQHF TGTGCCTGGGGGGGACAGGGGAATCAGCCCCAGCATTTT
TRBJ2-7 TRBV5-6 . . CASSLTYEQYF TGTGCCAGCAGCCTCACCTACGAGCAGTACTTC
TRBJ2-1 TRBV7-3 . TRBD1 CASSLRGPGQGHNEQFF TGTGCCAGCAGCTTACGAGGTCCGGGACAGGGACACAATGAGCAGTTCTTC
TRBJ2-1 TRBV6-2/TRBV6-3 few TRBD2 CASSSGTSGGNEQFF TGTGCCAGCAGTTCGGGGACTAGCGGGGGTAATGAGCAGTTCTTC
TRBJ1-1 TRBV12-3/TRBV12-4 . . CASSLSRDTEAFF TGTGCCAGCAGTTTAAGTAGAGACACTGAAGCTTTCTTT
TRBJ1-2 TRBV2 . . CASSSAATNYGYTF TGTGCCAGCAGCTCAGCAGCTACTAACTATGGCTACACCTTC
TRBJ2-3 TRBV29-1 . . CSVAGAGTRTDTQYF TGCAGCGTTGCGGGGGCGGGAACCCGCACAGATACGCAGTATTTT
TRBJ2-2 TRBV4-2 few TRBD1 CASSQDFQGADTGELFF TGTGCCAGCAGCCAAGATTTTCAGGGGGCAGACACCGGGGAGCTGTTTTTT
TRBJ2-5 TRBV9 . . CASSAKGGEETQYF TGTGCCAGCAGCGCCAAGGGGGGGGAAGAGACCCAGTACTTC
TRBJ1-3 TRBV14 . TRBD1 CASSAAGTGAIRSGNTIYF TGTGCCAGCAGCGCGGCCGGGACAGGCGCTATCCGCTCTGGAAACACCATATATTTT
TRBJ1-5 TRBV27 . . CASSHGTTLQHF TGTGCCAGCAGTCACGGGACCACGCTCCAGCATTTT
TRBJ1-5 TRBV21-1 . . CASSKVGRTIIYCNQPQHF TGTGCCAGCAGCAAAGTGGGCAGAACAATAATATATTGCAATCAGCCCCAGCATTTT
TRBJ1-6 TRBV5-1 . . CASSPPGRENSPLHF TGCGCCAGCAGCCCCCCGGGACGGGAGAATTCACCCCTCCACTTT
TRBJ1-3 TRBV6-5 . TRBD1 CASSYSRGRGGNTIYF TGTGCCAGCAGTTACTCCAGGGGGCGAGGTGGAAACACCATATATTTT
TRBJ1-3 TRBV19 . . CASSSRGVGRTGNTIYF TGTGCCAGTAGTTCTCGCGGGGTTGGGAGAACTGGAAACACCATATATTTT
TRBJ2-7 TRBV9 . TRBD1 CASSVSQGQGGYEQYF TGTGCCAGCAGCGTATCCCAGGGACAGGGCGGCTACGAGCAGTACTTC
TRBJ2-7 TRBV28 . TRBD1 CASSRTGLREQYF TGTGCCAGCTCGAGGACAGGATTACGCGAGCAGTACTTC
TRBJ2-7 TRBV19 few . CASSFIGAYEQYF TGTGCCAGTAGTTTCATCGGGGCCTACGAGCAGTACTTC
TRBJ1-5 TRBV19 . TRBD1 CASSRDRMFQPQHF TGTGCCAGTAGTCGGGACAGGATGTTTCAGCCCCAGCATTTT
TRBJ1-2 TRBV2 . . CASSEAETRTDGYTF TGTGCCAGCAGTGAAGCAGAAACCCGGACCGATGGCTACACCTTC
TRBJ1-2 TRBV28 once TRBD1 CASSPTGPYGYTF TGTGCCAGCAGCCCGACAGGGCCCTATGGCTACACCTTC
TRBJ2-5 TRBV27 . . CASSSGIRGMYQETQYF TGTGCCAGCAGTTCCGGAATTCGGGGGATGTACCAAGAGACCCAGTACTTC
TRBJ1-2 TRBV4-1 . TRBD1 CASSHRSDRGHGYTF TGCGCCAGCAGCCACAGATCGGACAGGGGGCATGGCTACACCTTC
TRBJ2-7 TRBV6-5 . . CASTNPSLTGQYF TGTGCCAGCACTAACCCCTCCCTGACGGGGCAGTACTTC
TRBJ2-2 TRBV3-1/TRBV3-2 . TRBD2 CAVRPGLAGGNTGELFF TGTGCCGTCCGACCGGGACTAGCGGGGGGGAACACCGGGGAGCTGTTTTTT
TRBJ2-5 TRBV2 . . CASSERGGVRQETQYF TGTGCCAGCAGTGAGAGAGGCGGAGTGCGCCAAGAGACCCAGTACTTC
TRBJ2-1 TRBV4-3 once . CASSQEQEGYNEQFF TGCGCCAGCAGCCAGGAGCAAGAAGGTTACAATGAGCAGTTCTTC
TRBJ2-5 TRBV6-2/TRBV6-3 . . CASSRLGETQYF TGTGCCAGCAGCCGTCTCGGGGAGACCCAGTACTTC
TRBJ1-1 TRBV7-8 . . CASSLALGLGAFF TGTGCCAGCAGCTTAGCGTTGGGCCTGGGGGCTTTCTTT
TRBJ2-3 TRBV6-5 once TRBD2 CASSYLTSGGSNTQYF TGTGCCAGCAGTTACCTGACTAGCGGTGGGTCCAATACGCAGTATTTT
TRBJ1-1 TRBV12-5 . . CASGSGVDTEAFF TGTGCTAGTGGTTCCGGGGTTGACACTGAAGCTTTCTTT